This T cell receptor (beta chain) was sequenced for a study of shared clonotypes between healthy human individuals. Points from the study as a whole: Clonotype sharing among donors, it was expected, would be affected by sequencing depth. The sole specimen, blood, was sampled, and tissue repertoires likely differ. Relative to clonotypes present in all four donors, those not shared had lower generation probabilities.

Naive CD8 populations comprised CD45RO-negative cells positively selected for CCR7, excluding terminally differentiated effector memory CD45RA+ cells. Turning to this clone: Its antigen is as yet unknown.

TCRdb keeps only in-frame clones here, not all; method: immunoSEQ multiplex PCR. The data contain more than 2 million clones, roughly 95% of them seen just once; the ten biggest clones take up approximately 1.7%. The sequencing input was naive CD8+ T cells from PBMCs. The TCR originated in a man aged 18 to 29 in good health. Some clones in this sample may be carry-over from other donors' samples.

CDR3 coding DNA: TGTGCCAGCAGCCTGGTGAAGGGAGGCACAGATACGCAGTATTTT. It is translated as CASSLVKGGTDTQYF. This rearrangement joins TRBV7-6 to TRBJ2-3, with D possibly matching TRBD2 (5 bases). V lost 5 bases and J 1 base, leaving 13 bases between the germline ends. This CDR3 is built from 15 residues. Germline V CDR1 and CDR2: SGHVS, FNYEAQ.